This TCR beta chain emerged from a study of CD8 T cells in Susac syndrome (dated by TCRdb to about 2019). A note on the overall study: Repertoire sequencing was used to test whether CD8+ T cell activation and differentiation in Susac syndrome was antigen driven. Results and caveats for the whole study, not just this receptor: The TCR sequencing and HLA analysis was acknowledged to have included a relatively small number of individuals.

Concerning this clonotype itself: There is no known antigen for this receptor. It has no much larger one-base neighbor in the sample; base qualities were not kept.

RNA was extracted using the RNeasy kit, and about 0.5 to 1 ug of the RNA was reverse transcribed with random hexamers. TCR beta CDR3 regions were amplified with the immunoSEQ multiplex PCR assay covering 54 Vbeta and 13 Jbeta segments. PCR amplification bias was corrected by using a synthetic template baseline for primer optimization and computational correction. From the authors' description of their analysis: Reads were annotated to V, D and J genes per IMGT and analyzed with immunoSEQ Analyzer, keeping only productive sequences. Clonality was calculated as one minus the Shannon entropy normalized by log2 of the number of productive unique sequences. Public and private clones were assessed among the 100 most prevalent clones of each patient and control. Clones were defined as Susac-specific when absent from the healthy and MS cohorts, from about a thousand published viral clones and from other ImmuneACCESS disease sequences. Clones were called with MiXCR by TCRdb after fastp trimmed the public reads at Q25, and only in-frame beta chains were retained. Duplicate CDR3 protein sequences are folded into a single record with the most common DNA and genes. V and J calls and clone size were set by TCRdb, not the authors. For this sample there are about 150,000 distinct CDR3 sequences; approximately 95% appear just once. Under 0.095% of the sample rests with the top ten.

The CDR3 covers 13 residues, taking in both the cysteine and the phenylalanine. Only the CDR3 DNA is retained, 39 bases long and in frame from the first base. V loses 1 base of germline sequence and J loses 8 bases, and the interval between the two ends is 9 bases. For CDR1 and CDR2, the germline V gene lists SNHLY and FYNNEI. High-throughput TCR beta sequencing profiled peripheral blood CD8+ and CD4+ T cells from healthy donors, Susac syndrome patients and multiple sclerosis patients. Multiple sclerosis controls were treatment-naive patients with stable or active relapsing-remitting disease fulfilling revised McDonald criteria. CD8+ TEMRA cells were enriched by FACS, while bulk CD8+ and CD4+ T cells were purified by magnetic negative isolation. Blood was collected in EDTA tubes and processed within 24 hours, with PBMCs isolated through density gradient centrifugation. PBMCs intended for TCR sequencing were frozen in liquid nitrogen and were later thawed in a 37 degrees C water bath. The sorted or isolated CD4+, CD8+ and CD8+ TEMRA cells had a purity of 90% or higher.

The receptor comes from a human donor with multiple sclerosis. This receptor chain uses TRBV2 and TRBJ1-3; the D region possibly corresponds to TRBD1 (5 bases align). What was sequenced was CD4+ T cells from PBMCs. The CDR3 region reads CASSEGLGHTIYF. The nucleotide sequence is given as TGTGCCAGCAGTGAAGGACTGGGACACACCATATATTTT.